Listed below are T cell receptor beta chains from one sample, sequenced in a study of T cell changes during pregnancy in multiple sclerosis. Method: immunoSEQ multiplex PCR; TCRdb's copy keeps in-frame clones and lacks some. Of approximately 100,000 clones in the sample, about 91% were seen once. The input for sequencing was peripheral blood, taken after pregnancy. The receptors were gathered from a female donor in good health, enrolled as a control in a pregnancy study. Both conserved end residues are part of each CDR3. The D gene is left open where the match is weak. Clone size is stated in some rows and not others, as once, few, many or a class when expanded.

J gene,D gene,V gene,clone size,CDR3 protein,CDR3 DNA
TRBJ2-3,TRBD1,TRBV6-5,-,CASSYRSGGRGTQYF,TGTGCCAGCAGTTACAGGTCAGGGGGTCGAGGTACGCAGTATTTT
TRBJ2-5,TRBD1,TRBV7-9,-,CASSFGQGGETQYF,TGTGCCAGCAGCTTTGGACAGGGCGGAGAGACCCAGTACTTC
TRBJ2-3,TRBD2,TRBV7-2,-,CASSARTSGRDTQYF,TGTGCCAGCAGCGCCCGGACTAGCGGGCGCGATACGCAGTATTTT
TRBJ1-3,-,TRBV7-8,-,CASSLPRWGLVGNTIYF,TGTGCCAGCAGCTTACCCCGCTGGGGGCTGGTGGGAAACACCATATATTTT
TRBJ1-1,-,TRBV5-4,-,CASSLGTLSLKEAFF,TGTGCCAGCAGCTTGGGGACACTTAGTTTGAAAGAAGCTTTCTTT
TRBJ1-1,-,TRBV9,-,CASRRDTLMNTEAFF,TGTGCCAGCAGGAGGGACACACTCATGAACACTGAAGCTTTCTTT
TRBJ1-3,-,TRBV30,-,CAWQRGHSGNTIYF,TGTGCCTGGCAGAGGGGACATTCTGGAAACACCATATATTTT
TRBJ1-3,TRBD1,TRBV6-5,-,CASSPTGDGNTIYF,TGTGCCAGCAGCCCGACAGGGGACGGAAACACCATATATTTT
TRBJ2-5,TRBD1,TRBV2,once,CASSGRPGGAGQETQYF,TGTGCCAGCAGTGGCCGACCAGGGGGCGCCGGCCAAGAGACCCAGTACTTC
TRBJ1-3,TRBD1,TRBV5-1,-,CASSLQIQGAGNTIYF,TGCGCCAGCAGCTTACAAATCCAGGGGGCTGGAAACACCATATATTTT
TRBJ1-5,TRBD1,TRBV2,few,CASRETGNQPQHF,TGTGCCAGCAGGGAGACAGGGAATCAGCCCCAGCATTTT
TRBJ2-7,TRBD2,TRBV2,-,CASQPGLAPYEQYF,TGTGCCAGCCAACCGGGACTAGCCCCCTACGAGCAGTACTTC
TRBJ1-5,TRBD1,TRBV6-1,-,CASNGQGNQPQHF,TGTGCCAGCAATGGACAGGGCAATCAGCCCCAGCATTTT
TRBJ1-1,-,TRBV2,-,CASSTGMGGSTEAFF,TGTGCCAGCAGTACGGGGATGGGAGGGAGCACTGAAGCTTTCTTT
TRBJ1-2,-,TRBV19,-,CASSTFSKGRGINKGYTF,TGTGCCAGTAGTACCTTCTCGAAGGGCAGGGGAATTAATAAGGGCTACACCTTC
TRBJ2-7,-,TRBV2,-,CASLGQSYEQYF,TGTGCCAGCTTGGGGCAGAGCTACGAGCAGTACTTC
TRBJ1-2,-,TRBV6-5,-,CASTTRPDYYGYTF,TGTGCCAGCACCACCCGGCCAGACTACTATGGCTACACCTTC
TRBJ2-7,-,TRBV7-8,-,CASSLEAGVSYEQYF,TGTGCCAGCAGCTTAGAGGCGGGCGTCTCCTACGAGCAGTACTTC
TRBJ1-5,TRBD1,TRBV10-3,-,CAIQGQFGEGPQHF,TGTGCCATCCAGGGACAGTTTGGGGAAGGGCCCCAGCATTTT
TRBJ2-1,TRBD2,TRBV5-4,-,CASSLRGGNEQFF,TGTGCCAGCAGCCTCCGGGGAGGGAATGAGCAGTTCTTC
TRBJ1-1,TRBD1,TRBV29-1,-,CSASGQPGRGTEAFF,TGCAGCGCATCGGGACAGCCGGGAAGGGGAACTGAAGCTTTCTTT
TRBJ1-5,TRBD1,TRBV2,-,CASSRDRVNQPQHF,TGTGCCAGCAGTAGGGACAGGGTCAATCAGCCCCAGCATTTT
TRBJ1-1,-,TRBV5-5,-,CASSLPGDTEAFF,TGTGCCAGCAGCCTGCCGGGGGACACTGAAGCTTTCTTT
TRBJ2-3,-,TRBV4-2,-,CASRPTSTDTQYF,TGTGCCAGCAGACCAACTAGCACAGATACGCAGTATTTT
TRBJ1-1,TRBD1,TRBV5-1,-,CASSFKKPGQGNTEAFF,TGCGCCAGCAGCTTTAAGAAACCGGGACAGGGAAACACTGAAGCTTTCTTT
TRBJ1-1,-,TRBV6-5,-,CATQRRPTNTEAFF,TGTGCCACCCAGCGGCGACCAACGAACACTGAAGCTTTCTTT
TRBJ2-5,-,TRBV11-3,-,CASSLSGRQETQYF,TGTGCCAGCAGCTTAAGCGGTCGTCAAGAGACCCAGTACTTC
TRBJ2-7,-,TRBV27,-,CASSFFSGEQYF,TGTGCCAGCAGTTTCTTCTCGGGCGAGCAGTACTTC
TRBJ2-5,TRBD2,TRBV6-1,-,CASTVAGGPQETQYF,TGTGCCAGCACCGTAGCGGGAGGCCCTCAAGAGACCCAGTACTTC
TRBJ1-2,TRBD1,TRBV6-5,-,CASSPTGGYGYTF,TGTGCCAGCAGTCCAACAGGGGGTTATGGCTACACCTTC
TRBJ2-1,-,TRBV15,-,CATSRGRQINEQFF,TGTGCCACCAGCAGGGGCCGACAGATCAATGAGCAGTTCTTC
TRBJ2-3,TRBD2,TRBV18,-,CASSRSSGAAQDTQYF,TGTGCCAGCTCACGATCTAGCGGGGCGGCACAAGATACGCAGTATTTT
TRBJ2-3,-,TRBV6-6,-,CASSLNPGRGNTQYF,TGTGCCAGCAGTCTAAACCCGGGCCGAGGGAATACGCAGTATTTT